These T cell receptor beta chains were read from a single sample in a study of regulatory dendritic cells for organ transplantation. Clones were read by immunoSEQ multiplex PCR, and TCRdb kept only the in-frame ones, dropping some. The sample consists of roughly 35,000 clones, 85% to 90% of them appearing once. The sample consisted of naive CD4+ T cells from blood. Receptor source: a human donor in good health. CDR3s include the opening cysteine and the closing phenylalanine or tryptophan. The order of the fields is V gene, J gene, CDR3 protein.

v_call: TRBV7-2; j_call: TRBJ1-4; cdr3_aa: CASSSYLWPNEKLFF
v_call: TRBV30; j_call: TRBJ2-4; cdr3_aa: CAWSVLPQGGIQYF
v_call: TRBV30; j_call: TRBJ2-1; cdr3_aa: CAWSRALDEQFF
v_call: TRBV29-1; j_call: TRBJ2-7; cdr3_aa: CSAGDYEQYF
v_call: TRBV9; j_call: TRBJ1-1; cdr3_aa: CASSVAAGPNTEAFF
v_call: TRBV5-4; j_call: TRBJ1-2; cdr3_aa: CASRPTGLGYTF
v_call: TRBV2; j_call: TRBJ1-5; cdr3_aa: CASRGEGNQPQHF
v_call: TRBV6-1; j_call: TRBJ2-3; cdr3_aa: CASSEVRATQYF
v_call: TRBV28; j_call: TRBJ2-5; cdr3_aa: CASRKKETQYF
v_call: TRBV5-4; j_call: TRBJ2-1; cdr3_aa: CASSRGQGLYNEQFF
v_call: TRBV25-1; j_call: TRBJ1-3; cdr3_aa: CASSEFAPVGNTIYF
v_call: TRBV27; j_call: TRBJ2-5; cdr3_aa: CASSLWPSGLETQYF
v_call: TRBV6-1; j_call: TRBJ2-3; cdr3_aa: CASSLKETQYF
v_call: TRBV6-5; j_call: TRBJ1-3; cdr3_aa: CASSYSPGILGNTIYF
v_call: TRBV7-9; j_call: TRBJ2-5; cdr3_aa: CASSSTSGQETQYF
v_call: TRBV5-1; j_call: TRBJ2-1; cdr3_aa: CASRNTGGSNNEQFF
v_call: TRBV6-5; j_call: TRBJ1-2; cdr3_aa: CASFVASAGYTF
v_call: TRBV16; j_call: TRBJ1-1; cdr3_aa: CASSPTPGQGSLGTEAFF
v_call: TRBV4-3; j_call: TRBJ2-7; cdr3_aa: CASSQDLAGPTYEQYF
v_call: TRBV27; j_call: TRBJ2-5; cdr3_aa: CASSPTIWETQYF
v_call: TRBV2; j_call: TRBJ1-1; cdr3_aa: CASSGGTVRRNTEAFF
v_call: TRBV7-9; j_call: TRBJ2-7; cdr3_aa: CASSLSFSWGEYYEQYF
v_call: TRBV6-1; j_call: TRBJ2-5; cdr3_aa: CAYGAGVREQYF
v_call: TRBV7-2; j_call: TRBJ1-5; cdr3_aa: CASSLRARQSNQPQHF
v_call: TRBV1; j_call: TRBJ2-1; cdr3_aa: CTSSQERERTGGHNEQFF
v_call: TRBV11-3; j_call: TRBJ1-1; cdr3_aa: CASSPRITEAFF
v_call: TRBV2; j_call: TRBJ1-5; cdr3_aa: CASSGGTGRDQPQHF
v_call: TRBV6-5; j_call: TRBJ1-1; cdr3_aa: CASMGPLNTEAFF
v_call: TRBV4-3; j_call: TRBJ2-7; cdr3_aa: CASSQMSTGGYEQYF
v_call: TRBV28; j_call: TRBJ2-7; cdr3_aa: CASSFSTGGYEQYF
v_call: TRBV28; j_call: TRBJ1-1; cdr3_aa: CASSYTGAKPNTEAFF
v_call: TRBV25-1; j_call: TRBJ1-1; cdr3_aa: CASSETPGTNTEAFF
v_call: TRBV9; j_call: TRBJ2-1; cdr3_aa: CASSPSSGGNNEQFF
v_call: TRBV19; j_call: TRBJ2-3; cdr3_aa: CASSWDRVGTDTQYF
v_call: TRBV2; j_call: TRBJ1-5; cdr3_aa: CASSEEWAANQPQHF
v_call: TRBV14; j_call: TRBJ2-7; cdr3_aa: CASSKEGEQYF
v_call: TRBV7-9; j_call: TRBJ2-1; cdr3_aa: CASSLSGGIYNEQFF
v_call: TRBV30; j_call: TRBJ1-2; cdr3_aa: CAWSSGVGYGYTF
v_call: TRBV7-2; j_call: TRBJ1-2; cdr3_aa: CASSLGSGVSLSGYTF
v_call: TRBV28; j_call: TRBJ1-1; cdr3_aa: CASSYRGSEAFF
v_call: TRBV6-5; j_call: TRBJ2-7; cdr3_aa: CASSFDSLSYEQYF
v_call: TRBV30; j_call: TRBJ1-3; cdr3_aa: CAWSMGSIGNTIYF
v_call: TRBV11-2; j_call: TRBJ2-3; cdr3_aa: CASSFVLAGGSANTQYF
v_call: TRBV6-6; j_call: TRBJ2-5; cdr3_aa: CASSYVETQYF
v_call: TRBV6-1; j_call: TRBJ1-3; cdr3_aa: CASSEGGTAGNTIYF
v_call: TRBV5-8; j_call: TRBJ2-2; cdr3_aa: CASSTGLVNTGELFF
v_call: TRBV7-2; j_call: TRBJ2-7; cdr3_aa: CASSLAWTSGYEQYF
v_call: TRBV28; j_call: TRBJ2-5; cdr3_aa: CASHSRVETQYF
v_call: TRBV5-4; j_call: TRBJ2-7; cdr3_aa: CASSLGGTGTYEQYF
v_call: TRBV19; j_call: TRBJ2-3; cdr3_aa: CASSQQGITDTQYF